This TCR beta chain was obtained from a study of radiotherapy plus CTLA-4 blockade in lung cancer. Study-level results: Per reports, early blood T cell clone dynamics, plus interferon-beta, forecast response most strongly.

The V and J ends lost 0 bases and 7 bases, in that order; junction bases with no gene match: 8. The CDR3 has 16 residues. Germline CDR1 reads SGDLS; CDR2 reads YYNGEE. Generated by immunoSEQ multiplex PCR, the TCRdb table keeps only in-frame clones and is missing some. The sample carries some 64,000 clones, 70% to 80% recorded once. Patients with chemo-refractory metastatic non-small-cell lung cancer received focal radiation plus CTLA-4 blockade with ipilimumab. Notes on this clone: Its antigen is still unknown.

The sample here was peripheral blood, taken from a patient treated with radiotherapy plus ipilimumab. The sequence came from a human donor with non-small cell lung cancer whose response to radiotherapy plus ipilimumab could not be evaluated. Some clones in this sample may be carry-over from other donors' samples. The chain recombines TRBV9 with TRBJ2-1; 9 nucleotides agree with TRBD2. The CDR3: CASSVEGGGARNEQFF. DNA for the CDR3: TGTGCCAGCAGCGTAGAGGGCGGGGGGGCTCGGAATGAGCAGTTCTTC.